Described below is a single T cell receptor (beta chain) sequence and its context. This clone appeared a few times. Its recognized antigen is unknown. No base qualities exist here, and no much larger clone lies one base off it. The source of the sample is a study of cytomegalovirus exposure and HLA in healthy donors (TCRdb year 2017). Context from the whole study: An earlier analysis of approximately 590 of the donors reported 250 to 350 Gb of sequence data and roughly 110 million unique TCR beta sequences from about 179 million T cells. Besides the first cohort of more than 650 subjects, a separate validation cohort made up of over a hundred different subjects was used. The study used immunosequencing to profile the T cell repertoires of some 600 subjects and linked those repertoires to cytomegalovirus serostatus. HLA typing covered class I and class II loci at four-digit resolution. Donor age, sex, ethnicity and CMV serostatus were compiled alongside the repertoire data. An earlier analysis of around 540 of the donors applied high-throughput TCR beta sequencing to assess whether each TCR beta V gene segment acted as functional or pseudogenic. Genome-wide SNP genotypes for about 65% of the roughly 670 donors were used in a later genetic analysis, which treated that subset as a discovery cohort. All discovery cohort repertoires had been generated on a single sequencing platform. An early release covering 500 to 750 HLA-typed donors comprised 250 to 350 gigabases of sequencing data and around 85 million unique TCR sequences. To predict cytomegalovirus infection status, the study combined high-throughput TCR immunosequencing, statistical association of individual TCRs with disease status, and machine learning. A later analysis re-analyzed previously published TCR beta repertoires from 550 to 700 donors and added high-resolution HLA genotyping to study TCR occurrence patterns. Rather than using new phenotypic data, the later analysis identified candidate immune exposures from TCR beta sequences and from how often those sequences occurred across donors. Because of strong linkage in the cohort, 5 or 6 DR-DQ haplotypes were treated as single units for association and clustering. Typing coverage differed by locus: A, B, C, DRB1 and DQB1 were typed in about 620-640 donors, DQA1 in 500 to 550, DPA1 in 600 to 610, and DPB1 in around 440. The study was designed to test whether signatures of past pathogen exposure could be identified by cataloging public T cell receptors. The genetic ancestry cluster associated with self-reported Caucasian donors included over 80% of the 398 genotyped donors. Among some 400 genotyped donors of the cohort, an average of roughly 240,000 unique TCR beta nucleotide sequences were sequenced per donor, around a sixth of them non-productive. Results the study describes overall, beyond this receptor: A group of highly shared sequence variants was considered likely to be a technical artifact of the sequencing pipeline. Assigning TCR associations to individual alleles was difficult when HLA alleles, especially DR and DQ, strongly co-occurred. Compared with the approximately 600-donor mean, donors in an Asian-associated ancestry cluster had fewer N-insertions in productive TCRs, according to a later genetic analysis. In an earlier analysis of 450 to 750 of the donors, most TCR beta V segments appeared in productive rearrangements about 87% or about 30% of the time, broadly matching IMGT annotations. In this cohort, only TCR beta chains were sequenced, and detectable features were limited by the absence of alpha or paired-chain data. The study gave a list of about 170 TCR beta chains associated with cytomegalovirus. Across donors, most TCR sequences were observed very rarely, whereas some public TCRs were present in many individuals. Roughly uniform sequencing depth across donors was assumed in presence/absence analyses, although this assumption may not hold. In a later analysis, TCR association rates were found to vary across HLA loci, with the most associated TCRs seen for DRB1 alleles and the fewest for HLA-C alleles. A further reported finding was that TCR beta sequences accurately predicted the HLA-A and HLA-B alleles for most subjects in the first cohort. In a later genetic analysis, a missense DCLRE1C variant was associated with V-gene and J-gene trimming of TCR beta chains, and the association was replicated in an independent cohort. CMV serostatus was the only immune exposure information available for the cohort. Compared with equally common non-associated chains, HLA-associated TCR beta chains in a later analysis were more clonally expanded and had lower generation probabilities. Some IMGT-functional V segments, including TRBV6-2 and TRBV6-3, could not be distinguished by the 87-base-pair reads and were therefore excluded. Because counts were too low, roughly 17 rarely observed V segments, including chromosome 9 orphons, were left out of the earlier analysis of a few hundred of the donors. Cytomegalovirus status was reported to be diagnosed by the classifier with high specificity and sensitivity in both the original and validation cohorts. Because some donors lacked HLA typing at each locus, the association tests relied only on the typed subset. According to the authors, the approach could potentially be generalized to other disease states and immunological phenotypes. A later analysis found that most CMV-associated TCR beta chains appeared HLA-restricted, with HLA associations seemingly driven largely by CMV exposure. In vitro tests confirmed that a few of the cytomegalovirus-associated TCR beta chains recognize cytomegalovirus antigens. Linkage disequilibrium might explain the correlated functional status among segregating V segments, but an unknown experimental factor could not be ruled out. Specific HLA alleles were associated with around 18,000 TCR beta sequences at a false discovery rate of 0.05 in a later analysis. A later analysis reported that several top co-occurrence clusters appeared linked to parvovirus B19, influenza, CMV and Epstein-Barr virus.

In total, roughly 710 healthy bone marrow donors made up the cohort. At the time of sampling, all cohort members were nominally healthy, though unrecorded immune exposures were likely present. The donor tested CMV seronegative and was one of the 352 seronegative cohort members. Each donor provided a peripheral blood sample, and peripheral blood mononuclear cells were used for TCR beta sequencing. The Qiagen DNeasy Blood Extraction Kit was used to extract genomic DNA from the blood cell samples. The CDR3 spans 15 residues, from the cysteine through the phenylalanine. Kept here is only the CDR3 DNA, which spans 45 bases and is read in frame from base 1. At the junction V is shortened by 5 bases and J by 1 base; bases outside the gene matches: 5. CDR1 and CDR2, looked up from the germline V gene, are SGHRS and YFSETQ. Library generation was performed with the immunoSEQ multiplex PCR assay. The multiplex PCR relied on a mix of 60 forward primers for TCR Vbeta segments and 13 reverse primers for TCR Jbeta segments. The CDR3 region of rearranged TCR beta genes was amplified from genomic DNA by a multiplex PCR assay. The Illumina HiSeq System was used to sequence the amplified TCR beta libraries as 87-base-pair reads. The original pipeline was this. A later analysis tallied roughly 80 million unique TCR beta chains across the approximately 670 repertoires, and about 10 million of those chains were shared by two or more donors. Raw reads were error-corrected and collapsed into unique sequences with a nearest-neighbor algorithm that merged closely related sequences to remove PCR and sequencing errors. To assign V, D and J gene segments, CDR3 sequences were aligned to IMGT reference sequences. For a sequence to be retained, a match of at least six nucleotides was required to both a V gene segment and a J gene segment. A rearrangement counted as productive if the CDR3 had no stop codons and remained in frame with V and J, and every other rearrangement counted as non-productive. Following IMGT convention, CDR3 was defined as the stretch from the second conserved V-encoded cysteine to the conserved J-encoded phenylalanine. In an earlier analysis of around 540 of the donors, sequences lacking an unambiguous match to a single V gene segment were excluded. In an earlier analysis of some 590 of the donors, V segments were called functional above 56.7% productive rearrangements and were called segregating when the between-donor standard deviation exceeded 5%. A statistical classification framework was built for diagnosing cytomegalovirus status from the catalog of TCR beta chain sequences. V and J gene assignment, in a later analysis, came from comparing TCR nucleotide sequences with IMGT/GENE-DB human TR gene sequences. In a later analysis, CDR3 sequences and most-parsimonious VDJ recombination scenarios were assigned using the TCRdist pipeline. In a later analysis, each TCR beta chain was defined by its CDR3 amino acid sequence together with its V-gene family, and reads lacking a unique V-gene family were excluded. As a way to deal with suspected cross-contamination and a sequencing artifact, a later analysis dropped 450 to 700 nucleotide sequences that were highly shared and had low generation probability. In a later analysis, a clonal expansion index for each public chain was calculated from normalized within-repertoire ranks of inferred template counts. A later analysis computed generation probabilities with a VDJ recombination model fitted to out-of-frame rearrangements, and checked the results against IGoR. Hypergeometric tests were used in a later analysis to score TCR-TCR, TCR-HLA and TCR-CMV co-occurrence, with a repertoire-size bias correction applied to the TCR pairs. To estimate false discovery rates, a later analysis permuted the HLA or CMV assignments 20 times. In a later analysis, co-occurring TCRs were grouped with DBSCAN, and TCRdist sequence similarity was added when clustering was performed within HLA-allele-positive subsets. Repertoires with fewer than 30,000 or more than 120,000 public chains, plus five repertoires with anomalous nucleotide sharing, were excluded from co-occurrence clustering. The table was pulled from immuneACCESS by TCRdb, which kept in-frame rearrangements only. Such tables lose some clones; where checked, under half of the loss comes from unresolved V genes, and the rest has no known cause. That table furnishes V, J and clone size, whereas the DNA furnished D and trimming. The table for this sample lists 150,000 or so clones; 8.5% to 10% of them were counted only once. The ten top clones hold about 1.9% of the sample.

Sequenced input: PBMCs. In this chain, TRBV5-1 is recombined with TRBJ2-1; 8 bases in the junction line up with TRBD1. The receptor comes from a man aged 50 to 59 in good health and CMV-seronegative. Read as DNA, the sequence is TGCGCCAGCAGGGGAGGACAGGGATCCTACAATGAGCAGTTCTTC. Its coded protein is CASRGGQGSYNEQFF. Reference TRBV5-1 and TRBJ2-1 proteins supply the regions before and after the CDR3; the full variable domain is: KAGVTQTPRYLIKTRGQQVTLSCSPISGHRSVSWYQQTPGQGLQFLFEYFSETQRNKGNFPGRFSGRQFSNSRSEMNVSTLELGDSALYLCASRGGQGSYNEQFFGPGTRLTVL.